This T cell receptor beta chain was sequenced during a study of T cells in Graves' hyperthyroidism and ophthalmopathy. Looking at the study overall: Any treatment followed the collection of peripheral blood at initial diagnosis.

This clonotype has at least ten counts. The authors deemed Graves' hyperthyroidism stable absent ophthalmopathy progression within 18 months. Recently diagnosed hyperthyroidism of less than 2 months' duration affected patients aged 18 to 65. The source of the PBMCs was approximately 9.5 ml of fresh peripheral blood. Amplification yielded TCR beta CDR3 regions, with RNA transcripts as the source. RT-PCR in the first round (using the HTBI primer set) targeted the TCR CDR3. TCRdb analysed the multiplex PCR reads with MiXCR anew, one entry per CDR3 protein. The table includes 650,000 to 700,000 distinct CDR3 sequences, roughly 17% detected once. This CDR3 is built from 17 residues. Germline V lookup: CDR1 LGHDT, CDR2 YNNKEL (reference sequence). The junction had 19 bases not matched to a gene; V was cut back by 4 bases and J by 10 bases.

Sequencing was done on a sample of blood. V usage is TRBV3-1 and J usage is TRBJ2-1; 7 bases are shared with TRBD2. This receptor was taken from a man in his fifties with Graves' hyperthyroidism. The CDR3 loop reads CASSPHGLAARQYEQFF. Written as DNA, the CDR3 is TGTGCCAGCAGCCCCCACGGCCTAGCGGCTCGTCAGTACGAGCAGTTCTTC.